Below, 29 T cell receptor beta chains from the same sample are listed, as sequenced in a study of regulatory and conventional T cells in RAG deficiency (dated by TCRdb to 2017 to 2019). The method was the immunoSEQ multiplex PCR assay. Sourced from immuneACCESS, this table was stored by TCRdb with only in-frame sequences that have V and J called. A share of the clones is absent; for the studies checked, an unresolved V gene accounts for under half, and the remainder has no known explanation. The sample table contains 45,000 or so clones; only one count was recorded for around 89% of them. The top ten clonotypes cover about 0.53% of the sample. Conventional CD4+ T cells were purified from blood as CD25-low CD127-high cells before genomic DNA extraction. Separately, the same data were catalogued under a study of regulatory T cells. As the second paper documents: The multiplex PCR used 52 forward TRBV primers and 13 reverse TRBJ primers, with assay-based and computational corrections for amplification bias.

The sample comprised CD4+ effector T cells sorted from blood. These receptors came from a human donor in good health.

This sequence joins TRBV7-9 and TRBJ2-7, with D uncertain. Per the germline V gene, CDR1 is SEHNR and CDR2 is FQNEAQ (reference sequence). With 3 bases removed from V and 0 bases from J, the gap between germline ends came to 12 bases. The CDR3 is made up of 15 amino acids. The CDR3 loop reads CASSFRGSSSYEQYF. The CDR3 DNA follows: TGTGCCAGCAGCTTCCGTGGGTCTAGCTCCTACGAGCAGTACTTC. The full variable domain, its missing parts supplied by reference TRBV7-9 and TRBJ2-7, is DTGVSQNPRHKITKRGQNVTFRCDPISEHNRLYWYRQTLGQGPEFLTYFQNEAQLEKSRLLSDRFSAERPKGSFSTLEIQRTEQGDSAMYLCASSFRGSSSYEQYFGPGTRLTVT.

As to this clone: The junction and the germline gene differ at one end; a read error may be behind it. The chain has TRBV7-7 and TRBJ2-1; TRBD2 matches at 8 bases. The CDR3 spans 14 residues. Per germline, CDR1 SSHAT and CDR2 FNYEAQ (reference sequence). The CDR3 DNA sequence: TGTGCTAGCAGCTTGGAAGCGGGAGTAAGTGAGCAGTTCTTC. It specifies CASSLEAGVSEQFF.

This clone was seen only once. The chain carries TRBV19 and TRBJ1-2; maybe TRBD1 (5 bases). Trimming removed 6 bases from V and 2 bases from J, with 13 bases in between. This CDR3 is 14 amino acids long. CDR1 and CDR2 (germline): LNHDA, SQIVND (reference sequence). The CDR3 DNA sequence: TGTGCCAGTAGCAGGGAGGGCTTAAACTATGGCTACACCTTC. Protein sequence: CASSREGLNYGYTF. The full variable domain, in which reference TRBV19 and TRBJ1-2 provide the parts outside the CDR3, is DGGITQSPKYLFRKEGQNVTLSCEQNLNHDAMYWYRQDPGQGLRLIYYSQIVNDFQKGDIAEGYSVSREKKESFPLTVTSAQKNPTAFYLCASSREGLNYGYTFGSGTRLTVV.

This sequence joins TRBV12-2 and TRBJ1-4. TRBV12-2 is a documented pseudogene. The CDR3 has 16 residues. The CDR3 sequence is CASRSLGGPPNEKLFF. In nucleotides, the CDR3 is TGTGCAAGTCGCTCACTGGGGGGGCCTCCTAATGAAAAACTGTTTTTT.

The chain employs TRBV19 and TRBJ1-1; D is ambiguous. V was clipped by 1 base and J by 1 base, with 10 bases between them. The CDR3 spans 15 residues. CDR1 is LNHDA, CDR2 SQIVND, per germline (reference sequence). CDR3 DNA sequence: TGTGCCAGTAGTATAGCTGGGGTTGGGAACACTGAAGCTTTCTTT. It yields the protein CASSIAGVGNTEAFF.

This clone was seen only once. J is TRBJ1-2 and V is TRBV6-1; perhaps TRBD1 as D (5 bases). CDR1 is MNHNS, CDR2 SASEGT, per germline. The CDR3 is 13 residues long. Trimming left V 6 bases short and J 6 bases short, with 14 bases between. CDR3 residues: CASRTSGTHGYTF. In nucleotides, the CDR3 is TGTGCCAGCAGGACTTCCGGGACCCATGGCTACACCTTC.

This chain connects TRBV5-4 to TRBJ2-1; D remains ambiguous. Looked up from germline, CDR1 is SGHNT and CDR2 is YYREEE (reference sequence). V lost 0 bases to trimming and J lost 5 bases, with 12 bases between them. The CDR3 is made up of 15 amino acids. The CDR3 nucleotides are TGTGCCAGCAGCTTGGGTTCAAATGCCCACAATGAGCAGTTCTTC. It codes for CASSLGSNAHNEQFF.

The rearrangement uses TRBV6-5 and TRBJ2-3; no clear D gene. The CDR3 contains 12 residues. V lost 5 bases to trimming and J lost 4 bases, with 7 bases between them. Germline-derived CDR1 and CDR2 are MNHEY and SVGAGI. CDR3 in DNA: TGTGCCAGCAGTGCCAGATCAGATACGCAGTATTTT. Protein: CASSARSDTQYF.

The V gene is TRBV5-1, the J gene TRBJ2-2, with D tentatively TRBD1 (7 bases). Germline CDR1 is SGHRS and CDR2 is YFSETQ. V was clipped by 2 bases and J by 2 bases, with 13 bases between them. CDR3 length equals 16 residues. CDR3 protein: CASSLGGTDNTGELFF. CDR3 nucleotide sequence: TGCGCCAGCAGCTTAGGCGGGACAGATAACACCGGGGAGCTGTTTTTT.

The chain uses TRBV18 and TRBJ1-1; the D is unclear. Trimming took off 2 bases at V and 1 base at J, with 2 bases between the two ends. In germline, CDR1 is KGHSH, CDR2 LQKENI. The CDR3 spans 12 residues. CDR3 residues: CASSPANTEAFF. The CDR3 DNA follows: TGTGCCAGCTCACCAGCGAACACTGAAGCTTTCTTT.

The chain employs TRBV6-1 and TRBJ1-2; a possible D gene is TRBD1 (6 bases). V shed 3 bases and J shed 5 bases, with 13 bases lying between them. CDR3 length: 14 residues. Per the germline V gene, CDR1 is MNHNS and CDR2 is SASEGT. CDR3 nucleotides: TGTGCCAGCAGTGAGGGTCGGGGGCGGTATGGCTACACCTTC. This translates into CASSEGRGRYGYTF.

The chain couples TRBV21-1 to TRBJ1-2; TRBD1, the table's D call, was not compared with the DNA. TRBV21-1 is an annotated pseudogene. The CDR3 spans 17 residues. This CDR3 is CASSKPQGVLGLDGYTF. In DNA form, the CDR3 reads TGTGCCAGCAGCAAACCGCAGGGGGTATTGGGCCTGGACGGCTACACCTTC.

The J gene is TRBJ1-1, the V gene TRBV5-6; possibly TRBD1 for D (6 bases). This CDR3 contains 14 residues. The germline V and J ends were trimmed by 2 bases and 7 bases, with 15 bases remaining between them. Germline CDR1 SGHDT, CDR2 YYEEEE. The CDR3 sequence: CASSLRTAAGEAFF. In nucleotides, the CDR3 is TGTGCCAGCAGCTTAAGGACAGCCGCGGGTGAAGCTTTCTTT.

CDR3 nucleotides: TGCGCCAGCAGTGAGTCTCCGGGAGGAAAGACCCAGTACTTC. This sequence encodes CASSESPGGKTQYF. The V call is TRBV10-1, the J call TRBJ2-5; 7 bases match TRBD2. V lost 0 bases, J lost 6 bases, and 4 bases stayed unmatched. Germline V gene sequence: CDR1 WNHNN, CDR2 SYGVQD (reference sequence). The CDR3 is made up of 14 amino acids.

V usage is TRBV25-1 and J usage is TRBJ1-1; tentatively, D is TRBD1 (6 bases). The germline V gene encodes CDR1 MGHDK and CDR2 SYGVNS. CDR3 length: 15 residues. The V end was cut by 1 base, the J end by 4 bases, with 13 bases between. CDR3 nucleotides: TGTGCCAGCAGTGAATCGGGCAGGGGAGGCACTGAAGCTTTCTTT. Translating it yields CASSESGRGGTEAFF.

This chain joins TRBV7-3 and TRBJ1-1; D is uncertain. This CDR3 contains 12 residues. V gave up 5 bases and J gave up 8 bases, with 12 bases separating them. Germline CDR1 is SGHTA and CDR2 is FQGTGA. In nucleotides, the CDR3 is TGTGCCAGCAGCCTACAATCCGGCGAAGCTTTCTTT. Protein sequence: CASSLQSGEAFF.

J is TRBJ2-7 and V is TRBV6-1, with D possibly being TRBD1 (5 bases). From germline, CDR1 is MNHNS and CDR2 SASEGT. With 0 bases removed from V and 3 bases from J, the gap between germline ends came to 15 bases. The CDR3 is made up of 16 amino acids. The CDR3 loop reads CASSEAGAGLVYEQYF. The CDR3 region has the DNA TGTGCCAGCAGTGAAGCTGGGGCAGGGTTAGTCTACGAGCAGTACTTC.

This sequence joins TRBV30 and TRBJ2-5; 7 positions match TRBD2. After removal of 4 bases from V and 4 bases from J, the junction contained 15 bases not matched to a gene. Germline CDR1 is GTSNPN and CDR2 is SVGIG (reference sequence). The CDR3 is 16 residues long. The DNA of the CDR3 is TGTGCCTGGACGAAGGGAGGGCTAGCGGTCGGAGAGACCCAGTACTTC. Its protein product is CAWTKGGLAVGETQYF.

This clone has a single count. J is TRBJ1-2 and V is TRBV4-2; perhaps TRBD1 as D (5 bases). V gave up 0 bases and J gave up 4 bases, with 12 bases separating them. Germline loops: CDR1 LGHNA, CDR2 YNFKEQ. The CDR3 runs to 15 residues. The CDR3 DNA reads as TGTGCCAGCAGCCAAGAGGGGGACGCCCGCTATGGCTACACCTTC. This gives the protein CASSQEGDARYGYTF.

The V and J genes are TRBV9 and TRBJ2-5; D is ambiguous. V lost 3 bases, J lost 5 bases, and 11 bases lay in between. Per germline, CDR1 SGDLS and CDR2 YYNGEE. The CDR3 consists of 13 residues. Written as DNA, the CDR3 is TGTGCCAGCAGCGACAGATTAAGGGAGACCCAGTACTTC. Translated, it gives CASSDRLRETQYF. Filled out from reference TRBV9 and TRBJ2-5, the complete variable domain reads DSGVTQTPKHLITATGQRVTLRCSPRSGDLSVYWYQQSLDQGLQFLIQYYNGEERAKGNILERFSAQQFPDLHSELNLSSLELGDSALYFCASSDRLRETQYFGPGTRLLVL.

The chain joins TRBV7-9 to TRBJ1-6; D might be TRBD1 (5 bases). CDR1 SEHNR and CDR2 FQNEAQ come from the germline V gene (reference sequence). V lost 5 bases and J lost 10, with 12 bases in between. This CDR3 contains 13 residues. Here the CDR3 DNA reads TGTGCCAGCAGCAACGGGGACTGGTCACCCCTCCACTTT. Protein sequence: CASSNGDWSPLHF.

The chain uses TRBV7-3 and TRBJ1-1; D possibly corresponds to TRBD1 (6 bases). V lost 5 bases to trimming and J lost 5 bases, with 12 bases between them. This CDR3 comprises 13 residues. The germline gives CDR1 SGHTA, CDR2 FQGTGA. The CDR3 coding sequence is TGTGCCAGCAGCCCCAGGGGAGAGACTGAAGCTTTCTTT. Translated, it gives CASSPRGETEAFF.

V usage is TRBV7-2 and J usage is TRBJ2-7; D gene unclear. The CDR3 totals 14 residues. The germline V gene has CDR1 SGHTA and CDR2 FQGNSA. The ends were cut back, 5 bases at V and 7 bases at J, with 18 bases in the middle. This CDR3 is CASSPRTPDAEQYF. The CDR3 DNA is TGTGCCAGCAGCCCCCGAACCCCGGACGCGGAGCAGTACTTC. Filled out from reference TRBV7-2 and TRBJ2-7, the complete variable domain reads GAGVSQSPSNKVTEKGKDVELRCDPISGHTALYWYRQSLGQGLEFLIYFQGNSAPDKSGLPSDRFSAERTGGSVSTLTIQRTQQEDSAVYLCASSPRTPDAEQYFGPGTRLTVT.

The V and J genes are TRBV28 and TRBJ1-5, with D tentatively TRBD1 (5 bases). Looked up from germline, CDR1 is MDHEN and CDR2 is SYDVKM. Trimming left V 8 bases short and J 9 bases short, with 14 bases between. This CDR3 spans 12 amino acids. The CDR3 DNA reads TGTGCCAGCTCTAGGGGTTCTCCGCCCCAGCATTTT. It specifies CASSRGSPPQHF. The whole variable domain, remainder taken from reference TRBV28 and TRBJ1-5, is DVKVTQSSRYLVKRTGEKVFLECVQDMDHENMFWYRQDPGLGLRLIYFSYDVKMKEKGDIPEGYSVSREKKERFSLILESASTNQTSMYLCASSRGSPPQHFGDGTRLSIL.

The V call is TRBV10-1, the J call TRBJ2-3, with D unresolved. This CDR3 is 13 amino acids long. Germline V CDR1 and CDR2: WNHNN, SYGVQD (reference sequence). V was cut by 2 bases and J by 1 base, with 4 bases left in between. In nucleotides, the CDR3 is TGCGCCAGCAGTGAGCCCGGCACAGATACGCAGTATTTT. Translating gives CASSEPGTDTQYF.

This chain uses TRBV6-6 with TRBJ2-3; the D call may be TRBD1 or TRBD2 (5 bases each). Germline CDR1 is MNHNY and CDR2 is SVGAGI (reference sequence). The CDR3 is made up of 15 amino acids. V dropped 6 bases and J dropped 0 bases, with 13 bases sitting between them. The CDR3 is CASSRGRISTDTQYF. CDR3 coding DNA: TGTGCCAGCAGCCGGGGACGAATCAGCACAGATACGCAGTATTTT.

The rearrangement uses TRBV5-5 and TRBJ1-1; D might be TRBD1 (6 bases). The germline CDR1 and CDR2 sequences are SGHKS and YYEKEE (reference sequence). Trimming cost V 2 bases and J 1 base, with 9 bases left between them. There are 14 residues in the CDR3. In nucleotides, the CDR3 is TGTGCCAGCAGCTTCACGACAGGGAACACTGAAGCTTTCTTT. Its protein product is CASSFTTGNTEAFF.

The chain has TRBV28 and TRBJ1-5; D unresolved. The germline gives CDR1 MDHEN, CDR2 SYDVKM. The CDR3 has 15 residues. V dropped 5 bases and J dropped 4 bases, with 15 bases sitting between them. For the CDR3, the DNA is TGTGCCAGCAGTACCGTTGACACTCCTAATCAGCCCCAGCATTTT. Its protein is CASSTVDTPNQPQHF.

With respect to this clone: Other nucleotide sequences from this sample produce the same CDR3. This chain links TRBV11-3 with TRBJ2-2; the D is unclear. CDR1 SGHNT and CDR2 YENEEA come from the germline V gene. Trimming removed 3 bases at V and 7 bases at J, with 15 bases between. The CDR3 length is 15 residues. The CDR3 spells CASSLDRMSFGELFF. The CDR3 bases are TGTGCCAGCAGCTTGGATAGGATGTCGTTCGGGGAGCTGTTTTTT. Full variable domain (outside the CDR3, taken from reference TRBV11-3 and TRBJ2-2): EAGVVQSPRYKIIEKKQPVAFWCNPISGHNTLYWYLQNLGQGPELLIRYENEEAVDDSQLPKDRFSAERLKGVDSTLKIQPAELGDSAVYLCASSLDRMSFGELFFGEGSRLTVL.